Below are 7 T cell receptor beta chains sequenced from a single sample in a study of regulatory dendritic cells for organ transplantation. Sorted T cells were CFSE-labeled and cultured 5 days with allogeneic regulatory or mature dendritic cells at 1:10. These receptors' antigens are unknown. Only in-frame clones appear in the TCRdb table, and some are missing; sequencing was by immunoSEQ multiplex PCR. The table includes 10,000 to 15,000 clones, around 92% detected once. Sequencing was carried out using naive CD8+ T cells from blood cultured with regulatory dendritic cells. The subset was: CD45RA+ naive T cells. These receptors were obtained from a human donor in good health.

This clone was observed a few times. The chain has TRBV9 and TRBJ1-1, with D possibly matching TRBD1 (5 bases). The CDR3 spans 17 residues. V lost 3 bases and J 0 bases, leaving 18 bases between the germline ends. Per the germline V gene, CDR1 is SGDLS and CDR2 is YYNGEE. The CDR3 loop reads CASSDFDSFSMNTEAFF. CDR3 DNA sequence: TGTGCCAGCAGCGACTTCGACAGCTTCAGCATGAACACTGAAGCTTTCTTT.

In DNA form, the CDR3 reads TGTGCCAGCAGCTACACAGGGGCAGATACGCAGTATTTT. Protein product: CASSYTGADTQYF. The chain links TRBV14 to TRBJ2-3; 7 positions match TRBD1. Germline assignment: CDR1 SGHDN and CDR2 FVKESK. The CDR3 has 13 residues. The trim removed 5 bases at V and 4 bases at J, leaving 3 bases unmatched.

J is TRBJ2-5 and V is TRBV7-9, with D possibly matching TRBD1 (6 bases). The CDR3 runs to 17 residues. Germline lookup yields CDR1 SEHNR and CDR2 FQNEAQ (reference sequence). V lost 3 bases and J lost 5, with 22 bases in between. The CDR3 DNA reads TGTGCCAGCAGCTTTATGAGGGGCAGGGGCGCTGAGGAGACCCAGTACTTC. This gives the protein CASSFMRGRGAEETQYF. The full variable domain, with the rest looked up from reference TRBV7-9 and TRBJ2-5, is DTGVSQNPRHKITKRGQNVTFRCDPISEHNRLYWYRQTLGQGPEFLTYFQNEAQLEKSRLLSDRFSAERPKGSFSTLEIQRTEQGDSAMYLCASSFMRGRGAEETQYFGPGTRLLVL.

The gene calls are TRBV4-1 and TRBJ1-2, with 7 bases that match TRBD1. V was pared by 4 bases and J by 0 bases, with 5 bases of the junction left unmatched. Germline CDR1 MGHRA, CDR2 YSYEKL. This CDR3 is built from 15 residues. CDR3 DNA: TGCGCCAGCAGCCCCAACAGGGGTTCTAACTATGGCTACACCTTC. This sequence encodes CASSPNRGSNYGYTF.

The gene calls are TRBV7-6 and TRBJ2-5; D unclear. In germline, CDR1 is SGHVS, CDR2 FNYEAQ. CDR3 length equals 13 residues. V lost 4 bases and J 5 bases, leaving 11 bases between the germline ends. The CDR3 DNA is TGTGCCAGCAGCTCCTTCACTCGGGAGACCCAGTACTTC. Protein: CASSSFTRETQYF.

The V gene is TRBV19, the J gene TRBJ1-5; D not resolved. CDR1 is LNHDA and CDR2 is SQIVND in the germline V gene (reference sequence). CDR3 length equals 15 residues. V was pared by 3 bases and J by 6 bases, with 15 bases between. CDR3 amino acids: CASSIGPFDGQPQHF. CDR3 DNA sequence: TGTGCCAGTAGTATCGGACCATTTGACGGTCAGCCCCAGCATTTT.

V and J are TRBV7-9 and TRBJ2-7; TRBD1 agrees at 7 bases. Unmatched junction bases numbered 12, after V lost 5 bases and J lost 2 bases. The CDR3 is 16 amino acids. Per the germline V gene, CDR1 is SEHNR and CDR2 is FQNEAQ (reference sequence). In nucleotides, the CDR3 is TGTGCCAGCAGCCCAGAACAGGGGCCCCGGACCTACGAGCAGTACTTC. Protein product: CASSPEQGPRTYEQYF.